This T cell receptor (beta chain) stems from a study of post-analysis software for immune sequencing data. About the research overall: The patients showed relapsing-remitting, secondary progressive and progressive-relapsing multiple sclerosis courses.

The V gene lost 4 bases and the J gene lost 6 bases, with 14 bases spanning the gap. Germline-derived CDR1 and CDR2 are SGHDN and FVKESK. The CDR3 extends over 14 amino acids. Study outcomes and limitations: The normalized Chao1 diversity of multiple sclerosis patients was significantly lower than that of controls. Strong co-clustering by F measure linked samples that shared a preparation batch. About five TRBV segments were more frequent in patients than controls; TRBV5-6, TRBV5-1 and TRBV20-1 belonged to this group.

Presence of unique molecular identifiers characterized the TCR beta cDNA libraries. Yield was 500,000 or so cDNA molecules from approximately 0.91 to 9.4 million T cells. TCRdb ran MiXCR on the PCR reads and lists one entry per CDR3 protein. The sample contains approximately 570,000 distinct CDR3 sequences, around 47% of which appear only once. This clonotype was seen only once. Its antigen is unknown. The J gene is TRBJ2-3, the V gene TRBV14; D uncertain. Sequencing was done on a sample of blood. This clonotype was sampled from a girl aged 10 to 17 with multiple sclerosis. The CDR3 DNA reads as TGTGCCAGCAGCCGGAGAGCTAGAGCCGATACGCAGTATTTT. This gives the protein CASSRRARADTQYF. Based on the CDR3 plus reference TRBV14 and TRBJ2-3, the full variable domain is EAGVTQFPSHSVIEKGQTVTLRCDPISGHDNLYWYRRVMGKEIKFLLHFVKESKQDESGMPNNRFLAERTGGTYSTLKVQPAELEDSGVYFCASSRRARADTQYFGPGTRLTVL.